By share, the clone carrying this T cell receptor beta chain ranks as medium-sized. What it binds is not known. Amplification of ligated cDNA took four PCR rounds with SP2 and nested alpha and beta constant primers. TCRdb reanalysed the UMI-ligation and nested PCR reads using MiXCR and keeps one entry per CDR3 protein. The sample yields approximately 800 distinct CDR3 sequences, 3.5% to 4.5% seen once. The data stem from a study of naive and memory T cell subsets. Study conclusions and caveats: Far more TCRs reportedly came from tuberculin skin test site biopsies.

An oligonucleotide containing a UMI was ligated to the 3' end of TCR cDNA. The CDR3 loop spans 15 amino acids. CDR1 is SGDLS and CDR2 is YYNGEE in the germline V gene. After removal of 6 bases from V and 7 bases from J, the junction contained 13 bases not matched to a gene. The chain is built from TRBV9 and TRBJ2-1; 7 bases line up with TRBD2. The sequence was collected from an adult in good health. Here the sequenced sample was skin, taken from a tuberculin skin test site or a saline-injected site (not recorded which). CDR3 DNA sequence: TGTGCCAGCAATTTAGGGGAGGGAGCGGGTAATGAGCAGTTCTTC. Translation gives CASNLGEGAGNEQFF. The entire variable domain, with the rest obtained from reference TRBV9 and TRBJ2-1, is as follows: DSGVTQTPKHLITATGQRVTLRCSPRSGDLSVYWYQQSLDQGLQFLIQYYNGEERAKGNILERFSAQQFPDLHSELNLSSLELGDSALYFCASNLGEGAGNEQFFGPGTRLTVL.